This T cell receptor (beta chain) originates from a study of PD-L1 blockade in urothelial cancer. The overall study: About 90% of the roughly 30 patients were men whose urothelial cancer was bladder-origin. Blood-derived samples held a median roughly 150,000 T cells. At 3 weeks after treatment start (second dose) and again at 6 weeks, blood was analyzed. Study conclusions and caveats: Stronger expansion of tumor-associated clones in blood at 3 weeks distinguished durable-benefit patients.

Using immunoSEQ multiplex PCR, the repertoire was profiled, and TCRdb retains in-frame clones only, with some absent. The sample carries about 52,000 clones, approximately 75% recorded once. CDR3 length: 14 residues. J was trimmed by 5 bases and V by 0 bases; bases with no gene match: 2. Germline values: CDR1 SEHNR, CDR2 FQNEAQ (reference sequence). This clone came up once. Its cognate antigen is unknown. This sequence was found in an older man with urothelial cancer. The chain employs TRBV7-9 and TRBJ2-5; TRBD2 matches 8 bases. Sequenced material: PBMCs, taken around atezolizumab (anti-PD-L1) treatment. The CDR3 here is CASSLARGDETQYF. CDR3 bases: TGTGCCAGCAGCTTAGCGCGGGGGGACGAGACCCAGTACTTC.